Included here is one TCR beta chain sequence, with context. This sample is part of a study of breast tumors, draining lymph nodes, adjacent tissues. Per the germline V gene, CDR1 is SEHNR and CDR2 is FQNEAQ (reference sequence). V shed 5 bases and J 7 bases; nucleotides not matched to a gene: 6. The CDR3 is 15 amino acids. TCRdb reprocessed the multiplex PCR reads with MiXCR, giving one entry per CDR3 protein. The data show some 53,000 distinct CDR3 sequences, around 40% seen once. This TCR was recovered from a female donor with breast cancer. Some clones in this sample may be carry-over from other donors' samples. This rearrangement joins TRBV7-9 to TRBJ1-6, with 9 bases identical to TRBD1. Sequencing was carried out using breast tumor tissue. CDR3 protein: CASSVSGTGNSPLHF. For the CDR3, the DNA is TGTGCCAGCAGCGTCTCCGGGACAGGGAATTCACCCCTCCACTTT. Full variable domain (remainder filled in from reference TRBV7-9 and TRBJ1-6): DTGVSQNPRHKITKRGQNVTFRCDPISEHNRLYWYRQTLGQGPEFLTYFQNEAQLEKSRLLSDRFSAERPKGSFSTLEIQRTEQGDSAMYLCASSVSGTGNSPLHFGNGTRLTVT.